This T cell receptor beta chain was captured by sequencing in a study of T cell responses to AZD1222 COVID-19 vaccine. Study background: Pooled samples include second doses given at about 4 or 12 weeks. General study findings and limits: Only a handful of people who got AZD1222 tested seropositive at baseline. Once two AZD1222 doses were given, Spike-specific TCR breadth and depth went up. Regions 160-218 and 743-854 dominated among vaccine-associated CD4 TCRs spanning spike.

V lost 6 bases, J lost 0 bases, and 9 bases lay in between. The CDR3 covers 15 residues. Germline lookup yields CDR1 MNHEY and CDR2 SVGEGT. Comments on this clone: Its antigen is as yet unknown.

Assay: immunoSEQ multiplex PCR; the TCRdb copy retains only in-frame clones and omits some. The sample shows roughly 200,000 clones, almost 90% of them seen only once. Source: peripheral blood, taken on day 0 of AZD1222 vaccination. V usage is TRBV6-2 or TRBV6-3 and J usage is TRBJ2-6; D uncertain. The sequence was collected from an adult in good health. CDR3 sequence: CASSHEDSGANVLTF. In DNA, the CDR3 is TGTGCCAGCAGCCACGAAGACTCTGGGGCCAACGTCCTGACTTTC.